This T cell receptor (beta chain) was documented in a study of T cell responses to AZD1222 COVID-19 vaccine. General study points: Reportedly, nearly half of unique spike TCRs recognized epitopes outside B.1.351/B.1.1.7 mutations.

Worth noting for this clone: The antigen is undetermined.

Some clones are missing from TCRdb's copy, which holds only in-frame ones; the method was immunoSEQ multiplex PCR. The data show nearly 95,000 clones, around 89% seen once. Deletions cut 0 bases from V and 2 bases from J, with 7 bases between. The CDR3 loop spans 14 amino acids. Per germline, CDR1 MGHRA and CDR2 YSYEKL. This chain joins TRBV4-1 and TRBJ2-5; D not certain. This TCR derives from an adult who received the AZD1222 COVID-19 vaccine. The sequences come from peripheral blood, collected 28 days after the second AZD1222 dose. CDR3 DNA sequence: TGCGCCAGCAGCCAAGAACCGGAACAAGAGACCCAGTACTTC. This codes for CASSQEPEQETQYF.